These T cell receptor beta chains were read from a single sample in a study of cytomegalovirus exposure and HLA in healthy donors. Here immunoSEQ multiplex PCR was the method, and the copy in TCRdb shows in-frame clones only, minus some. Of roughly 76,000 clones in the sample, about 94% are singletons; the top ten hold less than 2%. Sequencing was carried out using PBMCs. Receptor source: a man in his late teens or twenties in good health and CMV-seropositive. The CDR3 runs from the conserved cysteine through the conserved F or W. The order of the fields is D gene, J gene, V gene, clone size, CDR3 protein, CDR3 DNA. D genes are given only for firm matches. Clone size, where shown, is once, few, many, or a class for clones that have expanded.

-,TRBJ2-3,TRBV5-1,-,CASSLGAGLGTDTQYF,TGCGCCAGCAGCTTGGGAGCGGGCCTTGGGACAGATACGCAGTATTTT
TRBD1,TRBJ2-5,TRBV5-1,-,CASSFGQGTETQYF,TGCGCCAGCAGCTTCGGACAGGGAACGGAGACCCAGTACTTC
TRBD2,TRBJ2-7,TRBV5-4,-,CASSLGLAGGREQYF,TGTGCCAGCAGCCTGGGACTAGCGGGAGGACGGGAGCAGTACTTC
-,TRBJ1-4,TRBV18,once,CASSTRDLNNEKLFF,TGTGCCAGCTCAACTAGAGACCTCAATAATGAAAAACTGTTTTTT
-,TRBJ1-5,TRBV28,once,CASSTRESRRDSNQPQHF,TGTGCCAGCAGTACCAGGGAATCTCGCCGAGATAGCAATCAGCCCCAGCATTTT
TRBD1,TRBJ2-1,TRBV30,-,CAWSGTGLYNEQFF,TGTGCCTGGAGTGGGACAGGCCTATACAATGAGCAGTTCTTC
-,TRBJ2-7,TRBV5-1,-,CASSLAADYEQYF,TGCGCCAGCAGCTTGGCAGCGGACTACGAGCAGTACTTC
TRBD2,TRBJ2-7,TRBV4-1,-,CASSQVAGDTYEQYF,TGCGCCAGCAGCCAAGTCGCGGGGGATACCTACGAGCAGTACTTC
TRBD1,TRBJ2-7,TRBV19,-,CASSMTGSTYEQYF,TGTGCCAGTAGTATGACAGGGTCAACCTACGAGCAGTACTTC
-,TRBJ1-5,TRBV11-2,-,CASSFDSGNNQPQHF,TGTGCCAGCAGCTTTGACTCGGGGAACAATCAGCCCCAGCATTTT
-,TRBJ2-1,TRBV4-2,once,CASSQVSVAPDEQFF,TGTGCCAGCAGCCAAGTTTCGGTAGCCCCCGATGAGCAGTTCTTC
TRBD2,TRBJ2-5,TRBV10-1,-,CASSSSGLQETQYF,TGCGCCAGCAGTTCTAGCGGGTTGCAAGAGACCCAGTACTTC
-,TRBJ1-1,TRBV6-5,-,CATRKLTRNTEAFF,TGTGCCACTCGAAAACTAACACGGAACACTGAAGCTTTCTTT
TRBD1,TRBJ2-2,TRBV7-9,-,CASSLPGDRGGELFF,TGTGCCAGCAGCCTTCCCGGGGACAGGGGCGGGGAGCTGTTTTTT
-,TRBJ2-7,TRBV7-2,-,CASSLASYYEQYF,TGTGCCAGCAGCTTAGCGTCCTATTACGAGCAGTACTTC
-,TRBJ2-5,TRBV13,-,CASSLSGLYKVEETQYF,TGTGCCAGCAGCTTGAGTGGACTATACAAAGTGGAAGAGACCCAGTACTTC
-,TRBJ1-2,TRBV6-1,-,CASSDREGNYGYTF,TGTGCCAGCAGTGACCGGGAGGGGAACTATGGCTACACCTTC
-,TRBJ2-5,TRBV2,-,CASMGGAVETQYF,TGTGCCAGCATGGGAGGAGCGGTAGAGACCCAGTACTTC
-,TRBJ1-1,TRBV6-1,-,CASSEFGAASAFF,TGTGCCAGCAGTGAATTTGGGGCAGCCAGTGCTTTCTTT
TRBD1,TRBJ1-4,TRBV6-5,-,CASSRGTVEKLFF,TGTGCCAGCAGCCGCGGGACAGTCGAAAAACTGTTTTTT
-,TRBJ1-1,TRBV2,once,CASSEGRGLQTEAFF,TGTGCCAGCAGTGAGGGCCGTGGGTTACAAACTGAAGCTTTCTTT
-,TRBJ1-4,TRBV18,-,CASSPQGFNEKLFF,TGTGCCAGCTCACCCCAGGGGTTTAATGAAAAACTGTTTTTT
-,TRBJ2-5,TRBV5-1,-,CASSPQDTLSAQYF,TGCGCCAGCAGCCCACAGGACACCCTGAGCGCCCAGTACTTC
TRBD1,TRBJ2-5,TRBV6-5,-,CASSYSWDSWGETQYF,TGTGCCAGCAGTTACTCTTGGGACAGTTGGGGGGAGACCCAGTACTTC
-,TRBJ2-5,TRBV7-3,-,CASSLMGSGEETQYF,TGTGCCAGCAGCTTAATGGGCTCCGGTGAAGAGACCCAGTACTTC
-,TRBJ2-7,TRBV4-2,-,CASSQDSEGEQYF,TGTGCCAGCAGCCAAGATTCCGAGGGCGAGCAGTACTTC
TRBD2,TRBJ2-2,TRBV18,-,CASSPRIMGASGANTGELFF,TGTGCCAGCTCACCACGTATCATGGGGGCTAGCGGGGCCAACACCGGGGAGCTGTTTTTT